Shown below are 7 T cell receptor beta chains from a single sample sequenced in a study of T cell repertoires in cytomegalovirus infection. TCRdb redid the calling of the reads with MiXCR, one entry per CDR3 protein. The data show about 360,000 distinct CDR3 sequences, just under 35% seen once. These receptors are not linked to any known antigen. Sequencing used cultured PBMCs, obtained from culture after CMV antigen stimulation. These receptors originate from a human donor in good health (CMV status not recorded). Some clones in this sample may be carry-over from other donors' samples.

In this sample, this clonotype turned up a few times. The chain carries TRBV27 and TRBJ2-2, with 10 bases identical to TRBD1. This CDR3 contains 16 residues. V trimming: 6 bases; J trimming: 4 bases; junction bases outside the gene matches: 8. Germline CDR1 reads MNHEY; CDR2 reads SMNVEV (reference sequence). The CDR3 protein is CASSRGQGEGTGELFF. The CDR3, as DNA: TGTGCCAGCAGCCGCGGACAGGGGGAAGGCACCGGGGAGCTGTTTTTT.

This clonotype was detected once. The J gene is TRBJ1-4, the V gene TRBV27, with unresolved D. The CDR3 has 14 residues. V lost 5 bases and J lost 2, with 9 bases in between. The germline V gene has CDR1 MNHEY and CDR2 SMNVEV (reference sequence). The DNA of the CDR3 is TGTGCCAGCAGTGTCCGCGAGACTAATGAAAAACTGTTTTTT. This encodes CASSVRETNEKLFF.

The chain carries TRBV6-6 and TRBJ2-4, with a weak D call TRBD1 (5 bases). Germline V CDR1 and CDR2: MNHNY, SVGAGI (reference sequence). V lost 4 bases to trimming and J lost 0 bases, with 10 bases between them. The CDR3 length is 15 residues. The CDR3 DNA sequence: TGTGCCAGCAGTTCGCCCAGGGTAGCCAAAAACATTCAGTACTTC. This translates into CASSSPRVAKNIQYF.

The V gene is TRBV6-5, the J gene TRBJ1-2, with TRBD1 matching 9 bases. The V segment lost 5 bases and the J segment 7 bases; nucleotides outside the gene matches: 11. Germline CDR1 MNHEY, CDR2 SVGAGI. The CDR3 runs 15 residues. CDR3 amino acids: CASSSLQGALGGYTF. The DNA of the CDR3 is TGTGCCAGCAGTAGTCTACAGGGGGCTTTAGGTGGCTACACCTTC.

This clonotype was picked up many times. V usage is TRBV11-2 and J usage is TRBJ2-1; 13 bases fit TRBD2. V shed 4 bases and J 8 bases; nucleotides not matched to a gene: 5. This CDR3 is 15 amino acids long. Germline V CDR1 and CDR2: SGHAT, FQNNGV. CDR3 nucleotides: TGTGCCAGCAGCTCCGGACTAGCGGGAGTCTATGAGCAGTTCTTC. This gives the protein CASSSGLAGVYEQFF.

V and J are TRBV7-9 and TRBJ1-4, with D hard to call. The germline CDR1 and CDR2 sequences are SEHNR and FQNEAQ (reference sequence). Trimming stripped 5 bases from V and 11 bases from J, with 9 bases between. This CDR3 region has 11 residues. CDR3 region: CASSLAGKLFF. The CDR3 DNA reads TGTGCCAGCAGCCTCGCCGGGAAACTGTTTTTT.

The CDR3 bases are TGTGCCATCCCCAGCATTCAGTACTTC. This sequence encodes CAIPSIQYF. The chain carries TRBV9 and TRBJ2-4; D gene unclear. V lost 9 bases and J lost 9, with 7 bases in between. CDR1 and CDR2 from the germline V gene are SGDLS and YYNGEE. There are 9 residues in the CDR3.